Listed here is a single TCR beta chain. Its cognate antigen is unknown. These data are taken from a study of OX40 agonist ivuxolimab in advanced cancers. Findings and limits, study-wide: Normalized expansion of T-cell clones was also low for some nonresponders. More expanded clones were found, on average, in CD8+ than in CD4+ T cells. Among the lowest levels of clonal expansion were found in partial responders at 0.1-3.0 mg/kg.

Profiling relied on immunoSEQ multiplex PCR, and the TCRdb table lists in-frame clones only, not all of them. This table holds around 70,000 clones, roughly nine tenths found once. Germline V lookup: CDR1 MDHEN, CDR2 SYDVKM. The CDR3 extends over 13 amino acids. V was pared by 11 bases and J by 4 bases, with 15 bases between. J is TRBJ2-1 and V is TRBV28; D is perhaps TRBD2 (6 bases). The clonotype was recovered from an adult with an advanced solid tumor such as melanoma, head and neck, liver or kidney cancer. Source: CD4+ or CD8+ T cells sorted from blood, taken in a trial of the OX40 agonist ivuxolimab. The CDR3 bases are TGTGCCGGCGGGGTGGGGGTATACAATGAGCAGTTCTTC. This encodes CAGGVGVYNEQFF.